These 15 T cell receptor beta chains came from one sample sequenced in a study of T cell responses to AZD1222 COVID-19 vaccine. TCRdb's table, derived via immunoSEQ multiplex PCR, lists solely in-frame clones and lacks some. This table holds some 120,000 clones, around 88% found once. Sequenced material: peripheral blood, taken on day 0 of MenACWY control vaccination. These receptors were taken from an adult in good health.

V and J are TRBV19 and TRBJ1-1, with no clear D. V shed 4 bases and J shed 8 bases, with 17 bases lying between them. Germline V lookup: CDR1 LNHDA, CDR2 SQIVND (reference sequence). This CDR3 has 14 amino acids. The CDR3 nucleotides read TGTGCCAGTAGTACCGAAAGAGTGTCCGGGGAAGCTTTCTTT. Its protein is CASSTERVSGEAFF.

The genes are TRBV6-4 and TRBJ2-1; a possible D gene is TRBD2 (5 bases). CDR1 MRHNA and CDR2 SNTAGT come from the germline V gene. This CDR3 spans 13 amino acids. The V gene lost 0 bases and the J gene lost 9 bases, with 9 bases spanning the gap. CDR3 in amino acids: CASSDSNEGEQFF. CDR3 DNA sequence: TGTGCCAGCAGTGACTCAAATGAGGGTGAGCAGTTCTTC.

Here the CDR3 reads CASSLDGLETQYF. The CDR3 DNA is TGCGCCAGCAGCTTGGATGGTTTGGAGACCCAGTACTTC. The rearrangement uses TRBV5-1 and TRBJ2-5; D is unresolved. Germline V lookup: CDR1 SGHRS, CDR2 YFSETQ. V was shortened by 0 bases and J by 5 bases, with 8 bases between the two germline ends. This CDR3 contains 13 residues.

The chain joins TRBV5-6 to TRBJ1-5; 7 bases align to TRBD1. Germline CDR1 is SGHDT and CDR2 is YYEEEE. V lost 2 bases, J lost 3 bases, and 5 bases stayed unmatched. The CDR3 has 15 residues. CDR3 region: CASSFQQGINQPQHF. In DNA, the CDR3 is TGTGCCAGCAGCTTTCAACAGGGGATCAATCAGCCCCAGCATTTT.

The chain couples TRBV7-9 to TRBJ2-5, with TRBD2 identical over 8 bases. CDR3 length: 16 residues. J was trimmed by 2 bases and V by 3 bases; bases with no gene match: 8. Germline CDR1 is SEHNR and CDR2 is FQNEAQ (reference sequence). The CDR3, as DNA: TGTGCCAGCAGCTTTGGTGGTAGCGGGGTACAAGAGACCCAGTACTTC. As protein: CASSFGGSGVQETQYF. The full variable domain, in which reference TRBV7-9 and TRBJ2-5 provide the parts outside the CDR3, is DTGVSQNPRHKITKRGQNVTFRCDPISEHNRLYWYRQTLGQGPEFLTYFQNEAQLEKSRLLSDRFSAERPKGSFSTLEIQRTEQGDSAMYLCASSFGGSGVQETQYFGPGTRLLVL.

This clone was detected once. The gene calls are TRBV29-1 and TRBJ2-1, with D possibly matching TRBD2 (6 bases). The CDR3 length is 13 residues. V was cut by 4 bases and J by 2 bases, with 9 bases left in between. Germline V gene sequence: CDR1 SQVTM, CDR2 ANQGSEA. The CDR3 region is CSVVPSAYNEQFF. The CDR3 DNA reads as TGCAGCGTTGTTCCTAGCGCCTACAATGAGCAGTTCTTC.

The V gene is TRBV12-3 or TRBV12-4, the J gene TRBJ1-5; no reliable D call. Trimming took 3 bases from V and 4 from J, leaving 7 bases between them. The CDR3 length is 13 residues. Here the CDR3 DNA reads TGTGCCAGCAGTTTTTATCAGAATCAGCCCCAGCATTTT. It codes for CASSFYQNQPQHF.

The rearrangement uses TRBV2 and TRBJ2-4; D unclear. V was cut by 0 bases and J by 11 bases, with 11 bases left in between. Germline V gene data show CDR1 as SNHLY and CDR2 as FYNNEI. The CDR3 runs to 13 residues. DNA of the CDR3: TGTGCCAGCAGTGAAGCGTCCGGACGACTTCAGTACTTC. It yields the protein CASSEASGRLQYF.

V usage is TRBV30 and J usage is TRBJ2-7; TRBD1 aligns across 7 bases. Trimming cost V 3 bases and J 3 bases; bases outside gene matches: 5. From germline, CDR1 is GTSNPN and CDR2 SVGIG (reference sequence). The CDR3 extends over 13 amino acids. The DNA for the CDR3 is TGTGCCTGGAGCCGAACAGGGGTCTACGAGCAGTACTTC. It encodes CAWSRTGVYEQYF.

J is TRBJ1-1 and V is TRBV24-1, with unresolved D. The germline V gene has CDR1 KGHDR and CDR2 SFDVKD. V lost 8 bases and J 4 bases, leaving 13 bases between the germline ends. The CDR3 has 13 amino acids. The CDR3 DNA sequence: TGTGCCACCACAAACGATTTGGGCACTGAAGCTTTCTTT. Translated: CATTNDLGTEAFF.

This chain connects TRBV19 to TRBJ1-5; D might be TRBD1 (5 bases). The CDR3 contains 14 residues. CDR1 is LNHDA and CDR2 is SQIVND in the germline V gene (reference sequence). The germline V and J ends were trimmed by 4 bases and 1 base, with 8 bases remaining between them. CDR3 amino acids: CASSTQGSNQPQHF. The CDR3 region has the DNA TGTGCCAGTAGTACCCAGGGAAGCAATCAGCCCCAGCATTTT.

The chain carries TRBV7-2 and TRBJ1-1, with TRBD1 matching over 8 bases. The V and J ends lost 5 bases and 1 base, in that order; junction bases with no gene match: 3. The CDR3 length is 14 residues. Per the germline V gene, CDR1 is SGHTA and CDR2 is FQGNSA. CDR3 loop: CASSRRGPNTEAFF. The CDR3 DNA sequence: TGTGCCAGCAGCCGCAGGGGGCCGAACACTGAAGCTTTCTTT.

The chain carries TRBV18 and TRBJ2-1; D call uncertain. V lost 2 bases, J lost 0 bases, and 8 bases lay in between. Germline CDR1 is KGHSH and CDR2 is LQKENI. The CDR3 is made up of 15 amino acids. CDR3 DNA sequence: TGTGCCAGCTCACCAACTTTGGACTCCTACAATGAGCAGTTCTTC. Protein sequence: CASSPTLDSYNEQFF.

The chain joins TRBV11-3 to TRBJ2-7; 9 positions match TRBD1. V gave up 6 bases and J gave up 0 bases; unmatched junction bases: 6. Germline CDR1 and CDR2: SGHNT and YENEEA. The CDR3 runs 15 residues. CDR3 bases: TGTGCCAGCAGGGAGGACAGGGGTGGCTCCTACGAGCAGTACTTC. This codes for CASREDRGGSYEQYF.

This clone was recorded a few times. The chain has TRBV19 and TRBJ1-2, with D possibly matching TRBD1 (6 bases). The CDR3 contains 16 residues. Trimming pared 6 bases from V and 0 bases from J, leaving 17 bases between. Germline CDR1 reads LNHDA; CDR2 reads SQIVND (reference sequence). DNA of the CDR3: TGTGCCAGTAGAAAAACGTACAGGGAACCTAACTATGGCTACACCTTC. Translation gives CASRKTYREPNYGYTF.